This T cell receptor (beta chain) was captured by sequencing in a study of chemoradiotherapy in HPV16-positive cancers (dated by TCRdb to between 2021 and 2024). Background on the whole study: Functional T-cell assays on cells from a couple of HPV16-positive patients defined candidate HPV-specific T-cell clones and common TCR motifs. The study asked whether T-cell immunity to the HPV oncoproteins E6 and E7 changes during chemoradiotherapy and whether this immunity affects survival. The candidate HPV-specific TCRs and motifs were then tracked in TCR repertoires from 86 patients with HPV-related cancers.

Points on this clone: Its recognized antigen is unknown. No per-base quality is available; no much larger clone lies one base away.

The receptor library was made with the immunoSEQ multiplex PCR assay. The immuneACCESS repertoire file appears here via TCRdb, limited to in-frame rearrangements. These files lack a portion of the clones; in checked studies, under half of the deficit traces to unresolved V genes, and the cause of the others is not known. The sample table holds about 68,000 clones, of which 85% to 90% were seen once. 4% to 5% of the sample is in the top ten clones. The full study reports these points: Among HPV16-positive patients, expansion of HPV-responsive T cells during chemoradiotherapy was associated with better recurrence-free survival. Expansion of candidate HPV-specific clones and E7-related TCR motifs was observed in the tumor microenvironment during treatment, whereas no such expansion was observed for non-HPV-specific T cells. Only two HPV16-positive patients were used to derive the functional definition of HPV-specific T cells, and the survival association was reported for HPV16-positive patients.

Because repertoires were sampled repeatedly during chemoradiotherapy, clonal expansion in the tumor microenvironment could be followed. There are 16 amino acids in the CDR3, from cysteine to phenylalanine inclusive. This entry keeps only the CDR3 DNA: 48 bases, framed from base 1. The germline V gene encodes CDR1 LNHDA and CDR2 SQIVND (reference sequence). The germline V and J ends show losses of 6 bases and 5 bases respectively, and no gene match explains 12 bases of the junction. This clonotype was obtained from a human donor with HPV-associated anogenital cancer. Sequencing used blood, obtained from a patient who underwent chemoradiotherapy. Recombination connected TRBV19 to TRBJ1-1; 10 central bases correspond to TRBD1. The CDR3 reads CASSLLKTGGATEAFF. The DNA reads TGTGCCAGTAGCTTATTAAAGACAGGGGGCGCGACTGAAGCTTTCTTT.